This TCR beta chain was sequenced during a study of T cells in Graves' hyperthyroidism and ophthalmopathy. Broader study findings: In simple terms, a model built on 13 V-J features told ophthalmopathy apart from stable hyperthyroidism.

Authors of the study amplified TCR beta CDR3 regions from RNA transcripts. The HTBI primer set served for first-round RT-PCR of the TCR CDR3. TCRdb itself ran the multiplex PCR reads through MiXCR, one entry per CDR3 protein. This table holds 350,000 or so distinct CDR3 sequences, roughly a sixth found once. Uncontrolled infection, other autoimmune disease, pregnancy or lactation barred patients from enrollment. PBMCs were collected from a roughly 10 ml volume of fresh peripheral blood. On this clonotype: What it binds is not known.

The specimen sequenced was blood. This TCR was sampled from a woman aged 25 to 39 with Graves' hyperthyroidism that later progressed to Graves' ophthalmopathy.

The chain's CDR3 is CSVEGGTSGDYNEQFF. The CDR3 bases are TGCAGCGTTGAAGGAGGGACTAGCGGGGATTACAATGAGCAGTTCTTC. The rearrangement uses TRBV29-1 and TRBJ2-1, with TRBD2 matching over 13 bases. V shed 1 base and J 4 bases; nucleotides not matched to a gene: 4. The CDR3 has 16 residues. Germline V lookup: CDR1 SQVTM, CDR2 ANQGSEA.